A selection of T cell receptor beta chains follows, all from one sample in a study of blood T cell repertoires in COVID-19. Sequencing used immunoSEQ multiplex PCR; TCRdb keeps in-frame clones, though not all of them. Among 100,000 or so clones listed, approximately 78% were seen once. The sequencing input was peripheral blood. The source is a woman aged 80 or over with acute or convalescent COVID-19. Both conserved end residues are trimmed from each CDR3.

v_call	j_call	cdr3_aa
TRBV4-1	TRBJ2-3	ASSQSPDTQY
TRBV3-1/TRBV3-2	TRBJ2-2	ASSEEGADTGELF
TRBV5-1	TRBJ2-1	ASSLGGTSGRPNNEQF
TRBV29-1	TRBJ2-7	SVRWGPYEQY
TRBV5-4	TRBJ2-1	ASSLDAGGGYNEQF
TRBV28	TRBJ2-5	ASSLWDGGQETQY
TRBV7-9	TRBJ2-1	ASSPRASGGNNEQF
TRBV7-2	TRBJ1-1	ASSFTGGHTEAF
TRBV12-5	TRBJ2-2	ASAQWGAGELF
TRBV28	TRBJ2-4	ASSPAGWGKNIQY
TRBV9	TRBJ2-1	ASSEYGTSGTREQF
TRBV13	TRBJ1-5	ASSQGHLSNQPQH
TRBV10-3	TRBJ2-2	AIIRESGGELF
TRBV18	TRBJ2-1	ASSPDVAGRNEQF
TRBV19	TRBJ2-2	ASSRTGLAGKANTGELF
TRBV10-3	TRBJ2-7	AISAPDKAYEQY
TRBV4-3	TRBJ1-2	ASSQDSGNYGYT
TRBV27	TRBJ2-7	ASSSLAVSSYEQY
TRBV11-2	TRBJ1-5	ASSLGRFSNQPQH
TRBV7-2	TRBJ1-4	ASSLDSGGNEKLF
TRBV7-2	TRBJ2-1	ASSYVAGGEQF
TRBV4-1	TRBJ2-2	ASRGARQMNTGELF
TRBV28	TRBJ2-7	ASRPSGSSYEQY
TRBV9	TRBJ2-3	ASSVGGGVLTDTQY
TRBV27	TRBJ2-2	ASSLTRGTGELF
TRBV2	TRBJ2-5	ASTLDLGETQY
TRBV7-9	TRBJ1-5	ASSTDRGQPQH
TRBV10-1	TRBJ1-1	ASSESGSPQGNTEAF
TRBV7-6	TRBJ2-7	ASSLGAPGQGYEQY
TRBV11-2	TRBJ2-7	ASSLGGQGGYEQY
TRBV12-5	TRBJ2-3	ASGSRDSLHPTQY
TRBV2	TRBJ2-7	ASRGQGTSYEQY
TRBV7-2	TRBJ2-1	ASSLGGSGRGNEQF
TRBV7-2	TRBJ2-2	ASSRRQGLNTGELF
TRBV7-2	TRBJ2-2	ASSPGLAGVTGELF
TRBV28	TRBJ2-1	ASSPTGSDYNEQF
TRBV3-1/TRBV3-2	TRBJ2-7	ASSQSGSGNEQY
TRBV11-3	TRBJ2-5	ASSYGGAGQETQY
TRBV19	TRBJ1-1	ASSREGTEAF
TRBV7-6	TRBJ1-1	ASSLVQAGLNTEAF
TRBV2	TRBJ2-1	ASSEIAGELWGEQF